This T cell receptor (beta chain) originates from a study of shared clonotypes between healthy human individuals. Study-level findings and limits: A reduction in generation probabilities was seen for non-shared clonotypes relative to those shared by all four donors. Rarefaction analysis demonstrated incomplete sorted-subset sequencing notwithstanding large depth.

As to this clone: Its antigen remains unknown.

Researchers partitioned CD4+ cells into CD45RA+ naive and CD45RA-negative memory subsets. Tens of thousands of T cell genomes, or approximately 200 ng DNA, went into the sorted-subset replicate PCRs. Produced via immunoSEQ multiplex PCR; TCRdb's table is partial and in-frame only. The sample lists fewer than 400,000 clones, around 67% occurring once. V was shortened by 4 bases and J by 7 bases, with 16 bases between the two germline ends. The V gene's germline CDR1 is SGHVS and CDR2 FQNEAQ. The CDR3 is made up of 15 amino acids. Sequencing was performed on memory CD4+ T cells sorted from blood. Sample subset: CD45RA-negative fraction. The chain has TRBV7-8 and TRBJ2-2; the D is unclear. This TCR derives from a man aged 30 to 39 in good health. CDR3 region: CASSWLPSQGGELFF. The CDR3 nucleotides read TGTGCCAGCAGCTGGCTGCCTAGTCAAGGCGGGGAGCTGTTTTTT. The full variable domain, completed using reference TRBV7-8 and TRBJ2-2, is GAGVSQSPRYKVAKRGQDVALRCDPISGHVSLFWYQQALGQGPEFLTYFQNEAQLDKSGLPSDRFFAERPEGSVSTLKIQRTQQEDSAVYLCASSWLPSQGGELFFGEGSRLTVL.